This entry lists 9 T cell receptor beta chains sequenced from one sample in a study of metastatic and nonmetastatic thyroid tumors. Thyroid surgery took place with no prior treatment in any patient. TCRdb re-called the PCR reads with MiXCR. The repertoire holds tens of thousands of clones, with around 13% as singletons. The sample taken for sequencing was blood. The receptors originated from a female donor with papillary thyroid cancer or a benign thyroid nodule (not recorded which). Some clones in this sample may be carry-over from other donors' samples.

This clone was picked up many times. The chain has TRBV30 and TRBJ2-7; the D gene is possibly TRBD2 (5 bases). The CDR3 runs to 12 residues. Germline lookup yields CDR1 GTSNPN and CDR2 SVGIG (reference sequence). Trimming left V 4 bases short and J 0 bases short, with 7 bases between. This chain's CDR3 is CAWTGSSYEQYF. The CDR3 region has the DNA TGTGCCTGGACGGGGAGCTCCTACGAGCAGTACTTC.

This clone is deemed medium-sized. The CDR3 coding sequence is TGTGCCAGCAAACAGGGGGCTGGAGGGGAGCTGTTTTTT. This translates into CASKQGAGGELFF. The chain couples TRBV6-2 or TRBV6-3 to TRBJ2-2; 9 bases agree with TRBD1. J was trimmed by 8 bases and V by 7 bases; bases with no gene match: 5. The length of the CDR3 is 13 residues. Germline CDR1 MNHEY, CDR2 SVGEGT.

This clone has a count of ten or more. The chain uses TRBV6-1 and TRBJ1-1; no firm D call. CDR3 length equals 14 residues. Deletions cut 6 bases from V and 1 base from J, with 12 bases between. Germline CDR1 and CDR2: MNHNS and SASEGT. CDR3 amino acids: CASSVDIRNTEAFF. Written as DNA, the CDR3 is TGTGCCAGCAGCGTCGATATACGGAACACTGAAGCTTTCTTT.

In its sample, this clone was seen many times. The V call is TRBV12-3 or TRBV12-4, the J call TRBJ2-2; perhaps TRBD1 as D (6 bases). The CDR3 is 13 amino acids. Trimming left V 8 bases short and J 4 bases short, with 11 bases between. In nucleotides, the CDR3 is TGTGCCAGCTCTGCAGGGGTCACCGGGGAGCTGTTTTTT. Translating it yields CASSAGVTGELFF.

This clone was counted ten times or more. CDR3 in amino acids: CAISGIGGGDLDTQYF. The DNA for the CDR3 is TGTGCCATCAGTGGGATCGGAGGGGGCGATTTGGATACGCAGTATTTT. The chain joins TRBV10-3 to TRBJ2-3, with D possibly TRBD1 on 7 matching bases. Germline lookup yields CDR1 ENHRY and CDR2 SYGVKD. The CDR3 totals 16 residues. V was shortened by 4 bases and J by 6 bases, with 20 bases between the two germline ends.

V gene TRBV7-3 combines with J gene TRBJ2-1; TRBD2 matches at 12 bases. V dropped 5 bases and J dropped 9; count of bases not matched to a gene: 23. This CDR3 is built from 20 residues. CDR1 SGHTA and CDR2 FQGTGA come from the germline V gene. CDR3 in DNA: TGTGCCAGCAGCCCTTACAGGGATAGGCTAGCGGGAGGGCCGCAGGGTGAGCAGTTCTTC. Encoded protein: CASSPYRDRLAGGPQGEQFF. The whole variable domain, filled in from reference TRBV7-3 and TRBJ2-1, reads GAGVSQTPSNKVTEKGKYVELRCDPISGHTALYWYRQSLGQGPEFLIYFQGTGAADDSGLPNDRFFAVRPEGSVSTLKIQRTERGDSAVYLCASSPYRDRLAGGPQGEQFFGPGTRLTVL.

This clone was seen more than once but under ten times. The DNA of the CDR3 is TGTGCCAGTAACGGTCCTAGCTCCTACAATGAGCAGTTCTTC. This encodes CASNGPSSYNEQFF. The gene calls are TRBV19 and TRBJ2-1, with D hard to call. CDR3 size: 14 residues. Trimming removed 7 bases from V and 0 bases from J, with 10 bases in between. Per germline, CDR1 LNHDA and CDR2 SQIVND (reference sequence).

The chain couples TRBV6-1 to TRBJ1-1; 9 bases map to TRBD1. The CDR3 runs to 13 residues. Germline-derived CDR1 and CDR2 are MNHNS and SASEGT. Trimming cost V 6 bases and J 11 bases; bases outside gene matches: 10. CDR3 protein: CASSQTGGVSAFF. DNA of the CDR3: TGTGCCAGCAGCCAGACAGGGGGTGTGAGTGCTTTCTTT.

This clone appeared many times. The rearrangement uses TRBV20-1 and TRBJ2-6; D gene ambiguous. Germline V lookup: CDR1 DFQATT, CDR2 SNEGSKA (reference sequence). CDR3 size: 15 residues. Trimming pared 3 bases from V and 3 bases from J, leaving 12 bases between. The CDR3 DNA is TGCAGTGCTAGGGCCAGTGGATTTGGGGCCAACGTCCTGACTTTC. Translating it yields CSARASGFGANVLTF.